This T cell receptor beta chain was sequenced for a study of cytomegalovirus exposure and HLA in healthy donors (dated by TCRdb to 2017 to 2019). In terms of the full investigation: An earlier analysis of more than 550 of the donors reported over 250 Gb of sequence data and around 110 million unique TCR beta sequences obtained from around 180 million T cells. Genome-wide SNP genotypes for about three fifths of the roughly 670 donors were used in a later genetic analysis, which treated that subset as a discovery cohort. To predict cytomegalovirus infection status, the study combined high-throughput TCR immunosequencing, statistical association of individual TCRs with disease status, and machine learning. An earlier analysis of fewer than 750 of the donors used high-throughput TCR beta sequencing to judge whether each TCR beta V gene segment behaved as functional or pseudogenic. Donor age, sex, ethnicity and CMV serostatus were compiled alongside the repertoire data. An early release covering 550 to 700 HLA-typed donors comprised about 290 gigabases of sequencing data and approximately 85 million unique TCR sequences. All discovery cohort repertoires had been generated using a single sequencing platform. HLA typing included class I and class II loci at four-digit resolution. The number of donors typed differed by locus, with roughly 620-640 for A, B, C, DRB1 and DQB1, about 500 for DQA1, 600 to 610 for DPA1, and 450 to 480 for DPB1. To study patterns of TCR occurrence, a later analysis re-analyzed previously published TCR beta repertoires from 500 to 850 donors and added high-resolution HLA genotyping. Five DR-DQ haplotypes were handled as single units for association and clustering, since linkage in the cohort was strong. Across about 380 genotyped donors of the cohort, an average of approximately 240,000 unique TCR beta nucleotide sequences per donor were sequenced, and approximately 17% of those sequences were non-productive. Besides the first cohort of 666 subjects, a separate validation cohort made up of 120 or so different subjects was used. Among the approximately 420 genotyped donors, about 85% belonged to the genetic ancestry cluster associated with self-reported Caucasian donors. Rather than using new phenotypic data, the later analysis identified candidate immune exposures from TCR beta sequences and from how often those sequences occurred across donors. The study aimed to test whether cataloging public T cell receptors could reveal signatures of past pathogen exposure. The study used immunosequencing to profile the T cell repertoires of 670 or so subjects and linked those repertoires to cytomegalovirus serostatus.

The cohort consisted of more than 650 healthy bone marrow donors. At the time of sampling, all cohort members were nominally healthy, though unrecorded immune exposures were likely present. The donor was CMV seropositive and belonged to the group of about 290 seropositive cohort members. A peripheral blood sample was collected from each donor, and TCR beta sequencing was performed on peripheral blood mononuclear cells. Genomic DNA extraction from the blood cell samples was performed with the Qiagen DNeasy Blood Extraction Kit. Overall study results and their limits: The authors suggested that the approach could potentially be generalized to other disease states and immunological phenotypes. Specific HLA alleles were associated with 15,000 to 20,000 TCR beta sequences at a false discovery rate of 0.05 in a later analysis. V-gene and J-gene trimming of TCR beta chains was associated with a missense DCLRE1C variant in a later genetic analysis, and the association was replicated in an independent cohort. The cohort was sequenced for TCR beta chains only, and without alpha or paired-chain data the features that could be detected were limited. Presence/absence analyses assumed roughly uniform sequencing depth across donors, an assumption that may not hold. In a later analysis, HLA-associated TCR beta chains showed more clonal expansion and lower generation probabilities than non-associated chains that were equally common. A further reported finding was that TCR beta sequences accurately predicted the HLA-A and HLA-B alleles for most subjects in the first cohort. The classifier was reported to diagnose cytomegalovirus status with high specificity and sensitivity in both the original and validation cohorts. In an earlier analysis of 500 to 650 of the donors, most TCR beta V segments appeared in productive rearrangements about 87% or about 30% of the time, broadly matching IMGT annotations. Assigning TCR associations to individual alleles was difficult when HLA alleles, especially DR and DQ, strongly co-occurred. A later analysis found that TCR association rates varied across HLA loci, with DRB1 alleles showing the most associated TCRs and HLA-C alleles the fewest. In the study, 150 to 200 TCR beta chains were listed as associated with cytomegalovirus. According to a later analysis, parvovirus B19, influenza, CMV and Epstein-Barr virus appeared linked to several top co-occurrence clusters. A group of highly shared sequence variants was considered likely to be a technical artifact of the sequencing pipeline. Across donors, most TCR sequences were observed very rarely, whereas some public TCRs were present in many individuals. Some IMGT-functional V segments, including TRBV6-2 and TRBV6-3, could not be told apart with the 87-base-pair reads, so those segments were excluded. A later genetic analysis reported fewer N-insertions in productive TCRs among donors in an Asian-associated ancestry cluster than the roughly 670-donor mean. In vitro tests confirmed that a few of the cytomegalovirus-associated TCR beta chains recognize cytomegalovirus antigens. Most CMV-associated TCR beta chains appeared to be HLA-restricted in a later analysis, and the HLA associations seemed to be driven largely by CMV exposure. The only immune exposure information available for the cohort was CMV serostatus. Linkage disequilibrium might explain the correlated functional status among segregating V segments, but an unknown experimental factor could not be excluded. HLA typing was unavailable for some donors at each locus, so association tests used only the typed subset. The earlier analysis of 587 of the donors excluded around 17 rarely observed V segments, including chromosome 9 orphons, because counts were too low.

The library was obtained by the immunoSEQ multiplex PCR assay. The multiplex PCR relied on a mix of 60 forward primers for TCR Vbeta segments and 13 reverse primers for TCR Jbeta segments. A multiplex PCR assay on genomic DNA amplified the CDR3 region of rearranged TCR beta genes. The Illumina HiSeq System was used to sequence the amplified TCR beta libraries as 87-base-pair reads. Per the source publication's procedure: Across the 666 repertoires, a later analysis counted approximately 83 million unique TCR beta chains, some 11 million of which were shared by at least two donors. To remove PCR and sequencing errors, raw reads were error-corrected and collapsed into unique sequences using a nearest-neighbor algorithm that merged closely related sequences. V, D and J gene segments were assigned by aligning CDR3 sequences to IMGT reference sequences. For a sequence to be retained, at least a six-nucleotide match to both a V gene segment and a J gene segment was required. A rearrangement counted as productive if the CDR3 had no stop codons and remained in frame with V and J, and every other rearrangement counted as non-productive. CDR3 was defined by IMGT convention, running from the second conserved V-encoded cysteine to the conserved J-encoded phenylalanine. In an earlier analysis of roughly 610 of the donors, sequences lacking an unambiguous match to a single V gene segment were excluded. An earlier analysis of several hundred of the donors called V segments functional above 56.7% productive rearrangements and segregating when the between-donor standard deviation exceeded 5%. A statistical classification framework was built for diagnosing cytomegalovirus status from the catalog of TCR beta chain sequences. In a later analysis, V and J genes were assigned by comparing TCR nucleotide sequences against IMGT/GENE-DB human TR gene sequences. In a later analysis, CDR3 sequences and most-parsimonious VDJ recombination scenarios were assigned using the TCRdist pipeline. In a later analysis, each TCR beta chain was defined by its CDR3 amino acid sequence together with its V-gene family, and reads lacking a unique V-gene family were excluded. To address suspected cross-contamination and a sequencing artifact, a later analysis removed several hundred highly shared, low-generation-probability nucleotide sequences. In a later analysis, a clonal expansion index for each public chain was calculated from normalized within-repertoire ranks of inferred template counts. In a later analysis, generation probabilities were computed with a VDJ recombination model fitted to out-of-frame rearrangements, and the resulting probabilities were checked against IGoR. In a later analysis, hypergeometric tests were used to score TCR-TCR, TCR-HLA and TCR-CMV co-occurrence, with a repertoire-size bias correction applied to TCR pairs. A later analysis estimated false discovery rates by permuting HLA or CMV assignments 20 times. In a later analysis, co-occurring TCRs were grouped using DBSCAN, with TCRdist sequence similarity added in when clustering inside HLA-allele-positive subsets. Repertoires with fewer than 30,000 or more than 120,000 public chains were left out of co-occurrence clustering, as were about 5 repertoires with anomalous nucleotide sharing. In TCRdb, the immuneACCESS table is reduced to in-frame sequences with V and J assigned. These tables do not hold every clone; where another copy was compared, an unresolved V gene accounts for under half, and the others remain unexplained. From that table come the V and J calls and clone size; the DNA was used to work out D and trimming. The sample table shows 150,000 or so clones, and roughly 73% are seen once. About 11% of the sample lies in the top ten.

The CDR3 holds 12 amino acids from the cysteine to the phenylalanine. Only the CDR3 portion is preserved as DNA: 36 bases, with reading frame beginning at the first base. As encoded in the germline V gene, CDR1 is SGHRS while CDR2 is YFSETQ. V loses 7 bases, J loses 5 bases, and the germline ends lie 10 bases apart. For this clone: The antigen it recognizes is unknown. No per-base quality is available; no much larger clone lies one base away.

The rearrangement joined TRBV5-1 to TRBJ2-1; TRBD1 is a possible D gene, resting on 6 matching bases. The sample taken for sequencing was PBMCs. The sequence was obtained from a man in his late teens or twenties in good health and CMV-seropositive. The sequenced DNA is TGCGCCAGCGGCAGGGACAACAATGAGCAGTTCTTC. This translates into CASGRDNNEQFF.